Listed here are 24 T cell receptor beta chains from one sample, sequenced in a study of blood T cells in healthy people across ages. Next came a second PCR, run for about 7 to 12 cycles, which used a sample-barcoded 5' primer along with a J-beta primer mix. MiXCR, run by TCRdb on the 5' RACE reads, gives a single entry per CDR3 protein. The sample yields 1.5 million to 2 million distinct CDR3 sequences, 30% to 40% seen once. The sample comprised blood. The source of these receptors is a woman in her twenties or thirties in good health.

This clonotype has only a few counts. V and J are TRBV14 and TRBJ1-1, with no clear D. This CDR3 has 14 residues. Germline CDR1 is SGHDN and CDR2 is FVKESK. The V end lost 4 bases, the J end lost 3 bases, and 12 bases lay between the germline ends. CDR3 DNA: TGTGCCAGCAGCCTAGAAGGGCCCTACACTGAAGCTTTCTTT. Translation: CASSLEGPYTEAFF.

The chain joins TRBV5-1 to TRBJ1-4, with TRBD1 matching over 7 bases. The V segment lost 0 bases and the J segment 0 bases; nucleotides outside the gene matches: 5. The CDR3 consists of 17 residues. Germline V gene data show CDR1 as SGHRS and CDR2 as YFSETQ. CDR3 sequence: CASSLARDRATNEKLFF. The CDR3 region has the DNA TGCGCCAGCAGCTTGGCCCGGGACAGAGCAACTAATGAAAAACTGTTTTTT.

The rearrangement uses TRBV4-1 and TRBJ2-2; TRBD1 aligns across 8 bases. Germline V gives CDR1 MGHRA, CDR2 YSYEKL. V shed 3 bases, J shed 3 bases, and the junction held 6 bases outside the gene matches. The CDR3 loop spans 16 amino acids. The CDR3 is CASSQGQGAYTGELFF. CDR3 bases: TGCGCCAGCAGCCAGGGTCAGGGGGCTTACACCGGGGAGCTGTTTTTT.

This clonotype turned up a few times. The CDR3 spells CASKGGLLTGELFF. The CDR3 DNA reads as TGTGCCAGCAAGGGGGGACTACTTACCGGGGAGCTGTTTTTT. V usage is TRBV6-4 and J usage is TRBJ2-2, with D possibly matching TRBD2 (7 bases). The CDR3 has 14 amino acids. The V gene lost 7 bases and the J gene lost 5 bases, with 14 bases spanning the gap. Germline CDR1 is MRHNA and CDR2 is SNTAGT.

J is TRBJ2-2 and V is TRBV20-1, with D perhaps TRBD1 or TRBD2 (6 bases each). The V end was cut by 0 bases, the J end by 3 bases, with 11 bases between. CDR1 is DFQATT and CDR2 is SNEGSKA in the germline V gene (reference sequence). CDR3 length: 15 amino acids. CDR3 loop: CSAREWGADTGELFF. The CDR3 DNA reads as TGCAGTGCTAGAGAGTGGGGGGCGGACACCGGGGAGCTGTTTTTT.

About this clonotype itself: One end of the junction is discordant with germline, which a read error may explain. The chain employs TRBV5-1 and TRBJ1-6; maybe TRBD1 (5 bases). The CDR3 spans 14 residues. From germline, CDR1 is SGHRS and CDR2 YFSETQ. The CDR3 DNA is TGCGCCAACAGCTTCGAGACAGCTAATTCACCCCTCCACTTT. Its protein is CANSFETANSPLHF.

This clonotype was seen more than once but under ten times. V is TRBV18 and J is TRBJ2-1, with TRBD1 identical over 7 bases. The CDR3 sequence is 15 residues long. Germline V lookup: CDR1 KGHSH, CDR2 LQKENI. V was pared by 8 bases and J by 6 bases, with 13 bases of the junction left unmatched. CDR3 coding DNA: TGTGCCAGCAAGCGAGGGGGCCACGAAGGCAATGAGCAGTTCTTC. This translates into CASKRGGHEGNEQFF.

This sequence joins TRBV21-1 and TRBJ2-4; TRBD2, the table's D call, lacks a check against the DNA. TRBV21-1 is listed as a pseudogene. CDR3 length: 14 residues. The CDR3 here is CASSTSTAKNIQYF. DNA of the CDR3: TGTGCCAGCAGCACTAGCACAGCCAAAAACATTCAGTACTTC.

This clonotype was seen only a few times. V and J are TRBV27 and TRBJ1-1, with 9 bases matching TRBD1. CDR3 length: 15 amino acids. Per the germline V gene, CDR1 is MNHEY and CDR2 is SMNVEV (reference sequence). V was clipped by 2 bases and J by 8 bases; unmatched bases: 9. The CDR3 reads CASSLPGQGLSEAFF. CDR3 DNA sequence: TGTGCCAGCAGTTTACCGGGACAGGGACTTTCGGAAGCTTTCTTT.

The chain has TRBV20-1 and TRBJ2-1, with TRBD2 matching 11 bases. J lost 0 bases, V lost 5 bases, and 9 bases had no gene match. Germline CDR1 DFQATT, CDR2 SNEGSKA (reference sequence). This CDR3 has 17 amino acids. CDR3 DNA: TGCAGTGCTCGAGTGACTAGCGGGATCTCCTCCTACAATGAGCAGTTCTTC. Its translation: CSARVTSGISSYNEQFF.

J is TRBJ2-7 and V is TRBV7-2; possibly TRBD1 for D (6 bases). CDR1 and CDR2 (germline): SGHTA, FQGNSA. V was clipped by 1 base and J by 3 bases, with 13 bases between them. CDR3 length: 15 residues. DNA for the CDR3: TGTGCCAGCAGCTTAGAACAGGGAACCCTCTACGAGCAGTACTTC. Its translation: CASSLEQGTLYEQYF.

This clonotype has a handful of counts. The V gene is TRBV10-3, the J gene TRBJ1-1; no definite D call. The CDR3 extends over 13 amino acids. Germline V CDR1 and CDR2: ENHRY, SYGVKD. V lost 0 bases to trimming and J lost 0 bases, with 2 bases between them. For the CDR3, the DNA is TGTGCCATCAGTGAGTCTATGAACACTGAAGCTTTCTTT. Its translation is CAISESMNTEAFF.

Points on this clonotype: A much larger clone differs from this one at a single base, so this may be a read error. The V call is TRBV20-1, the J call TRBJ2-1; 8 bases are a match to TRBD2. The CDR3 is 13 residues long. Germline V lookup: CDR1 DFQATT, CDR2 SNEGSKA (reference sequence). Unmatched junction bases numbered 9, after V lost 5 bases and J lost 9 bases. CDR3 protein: CSAPGTSRCEQFF. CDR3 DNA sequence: TGCAGTGCTCCCGGGACTAGTCGCTGTGAGCAGTTCTTC.

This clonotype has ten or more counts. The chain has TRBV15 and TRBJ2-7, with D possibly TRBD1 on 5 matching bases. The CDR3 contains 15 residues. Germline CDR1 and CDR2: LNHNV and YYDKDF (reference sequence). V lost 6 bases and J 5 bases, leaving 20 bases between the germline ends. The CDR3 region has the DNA TGTGCCACCAGTCCCGGAAGGGGTGCGATAAACGAGCAGTACTTC. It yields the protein CATSPGRGAINEQYF.

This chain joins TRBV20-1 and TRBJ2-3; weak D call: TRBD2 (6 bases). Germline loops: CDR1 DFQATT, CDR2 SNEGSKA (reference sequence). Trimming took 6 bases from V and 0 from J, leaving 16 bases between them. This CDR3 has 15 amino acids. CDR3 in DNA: TGCAGTGCCCCTCGGGGTAGCGGCAGCACAGATACGCAGTATTTT. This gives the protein CSAPRGSGSTDTQYF.

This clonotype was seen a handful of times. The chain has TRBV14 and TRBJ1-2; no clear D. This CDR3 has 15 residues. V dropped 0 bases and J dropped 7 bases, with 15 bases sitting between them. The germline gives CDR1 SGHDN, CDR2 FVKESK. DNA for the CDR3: TGTGCCAGCAGCCAAGAGCCACTGACGGTGGGTGGCTACACCTTC. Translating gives CASSQEPLTVGGYTF.

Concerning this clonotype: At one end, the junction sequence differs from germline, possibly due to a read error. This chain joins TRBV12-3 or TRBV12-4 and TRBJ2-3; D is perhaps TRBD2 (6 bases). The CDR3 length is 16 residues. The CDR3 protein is CASSRGTRESADMQYF. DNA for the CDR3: TGTGCCAGCAGCCGCGGGACGCGGGAAAGCGCAGATATGCAGTATTTT.

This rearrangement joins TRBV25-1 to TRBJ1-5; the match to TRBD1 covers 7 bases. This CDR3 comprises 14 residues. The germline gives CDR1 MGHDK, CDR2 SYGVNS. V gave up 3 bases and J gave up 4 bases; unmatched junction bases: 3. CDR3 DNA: TGTGCCAGCAGTGAGACAGGGTGGAATCAGCCCCAGCATTTT. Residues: CASSETGWNQPQHF. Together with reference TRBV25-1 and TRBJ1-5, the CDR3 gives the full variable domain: EADIYQTPRYLVIGTGKKITLECSQTMGHDKMYWYQQDPGMELHLIHYSYGVNSTEKGDLSSESTVSRIRTEHFPLTLESARPSHTSQYLCASSETGWNQPQHFGDGTRLSIL.

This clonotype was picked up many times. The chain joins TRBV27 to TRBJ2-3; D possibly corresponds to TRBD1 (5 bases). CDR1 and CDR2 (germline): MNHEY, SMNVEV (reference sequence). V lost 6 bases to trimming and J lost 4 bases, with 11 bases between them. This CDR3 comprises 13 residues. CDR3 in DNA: TGTGCCAGCAGCCTAAGGGGTTCAGATACGCAGTATTTT. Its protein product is CASSLRGSDTQYF.

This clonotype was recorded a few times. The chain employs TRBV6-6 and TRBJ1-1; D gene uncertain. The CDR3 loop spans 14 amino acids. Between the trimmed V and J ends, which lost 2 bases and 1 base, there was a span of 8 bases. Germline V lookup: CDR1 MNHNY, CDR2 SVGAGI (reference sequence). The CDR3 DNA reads TGTGCCAGCAGTTACCACGGAGAGAACACTGAAGCTTTCTTT. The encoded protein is CASSYHGENTEAFF.

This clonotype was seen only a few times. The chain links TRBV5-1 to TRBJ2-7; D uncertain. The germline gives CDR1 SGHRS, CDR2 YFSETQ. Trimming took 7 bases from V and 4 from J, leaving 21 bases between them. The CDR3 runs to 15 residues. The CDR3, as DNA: TGCGCCAGCGCACCGGGCACCACAGACGATTACGAGCAGTACTTC. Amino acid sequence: CASAPGTTDDYEQYF.

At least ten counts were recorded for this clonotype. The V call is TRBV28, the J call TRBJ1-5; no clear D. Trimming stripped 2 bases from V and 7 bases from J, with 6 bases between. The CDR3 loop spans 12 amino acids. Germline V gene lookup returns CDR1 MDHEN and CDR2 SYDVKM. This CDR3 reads CASSLGRQPQHF. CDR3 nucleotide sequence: TGTGCCAGCAGTTTAGGGAGGCAGCCCCAGCATTTT.

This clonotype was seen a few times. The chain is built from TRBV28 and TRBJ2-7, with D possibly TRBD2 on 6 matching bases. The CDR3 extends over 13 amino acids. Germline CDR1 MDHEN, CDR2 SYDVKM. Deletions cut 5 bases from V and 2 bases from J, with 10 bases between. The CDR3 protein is CASSGTPTYEQYF. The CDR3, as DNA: TGTGCCAGCAGTGGGACTCCAACCTACGAGCAGTACTTC.

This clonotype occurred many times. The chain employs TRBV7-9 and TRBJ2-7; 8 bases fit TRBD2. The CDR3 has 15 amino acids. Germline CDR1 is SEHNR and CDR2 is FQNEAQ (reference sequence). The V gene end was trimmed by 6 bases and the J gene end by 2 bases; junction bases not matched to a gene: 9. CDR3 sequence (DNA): TGTGCCAGCAGATCCACAACTAGCGGTGCCTACGAGCAGTACTTC. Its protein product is CASRSTTSGAYEQYF.